Listed here are 8 T cell receptor beta chains from one sample, sequenced in a study of T cells after somatic rescue of genetic block. Assay used: immunoSEQ multiplex PCR; TCRdb lists only in-frame clones, some missing. Among some 70,000 clones, roughly 93% were seen once, and the ten largest hold about 3%. Material: peripheral blood mononuclear cells (PBMCs). The receptors here all came from a young man.

The chain joins TRBV7-9 to TRBJ2-2; a weak D match, TRBD1 (6 bases). The CDR3 loop spans 15 amino acids. The V and J ends lost 5 bases and 0 bases respectively, with 10 bases between them. The V gene's germline CDR1 is SEHNR and CDR2 FQNEAQ (reference sequence). CDR3 bases: TGTGCCAGCAGCGACGAGGGGGCGAACACCGGGGAGCTGTTTTTT. As protein: CASSDEGANTGELFF.

The genes are TRBV6-5 and TRBJ1-6; D might be TRBD1 (5 bases). CDR3 length: 14 residues. Germline V gene lookup returns CDR1 MNHEY and CDR2 SVGAGI. The ends were cut back, 2 bases at V and 10 bases at J, with 12 bases in the middle. The CDR3 spells CASSYGGDRSPLHF. CDR3 bases: TGTGCCAGCAGTTACGGTGGGGACCGATCACCCCTCCACTTT.

This rearrangement joins TRBV6-1 to TRBJ2-7, with D perhaps matching TRBD1 (6 bases). This CDR3 region has 12 residues. Trimming pared 6 bases from V and 1 base from J, leaving 7 bases between. Germline CDR1 MNHNS, CDR2 SASEGT. As DNA, the CDR3 is TGTGCCAGCAGAACAGGGTCCTACGAGCAGTACTTC. Its protein is CASRTGSYEQYF.

The chain recombines TRBV13 with TRBJ2-1, with D unresolved. The CDR3 extends over 13 amino acids. The V end lost 5 bases, the J end lost 6 bases, and 11 bases lay between the germline ends. The germline V gene has CDR1 PRHDT and CDR2 FYEKMQ (reference sequence). CDR3 amino acids: CASSPRSFNEQFF. The CDR3 DNA reads as TGTGCCAGCAGCCCCCGGTCATTCAATGAGCAGTTCTTC.

This clone has a single count. This chain uses TRBV29-1 with TRBJ2-1, with D tentatively TRBD1 or TRBD2 (5 bases each). The CDR3 totals 17 residues. V shed 7 bases and J shed 0 bases, with 22 bases lying between them. Germline loops: CDR1 SQVTM, CDR2 ANQGSEA. CDR3 protein: CSARGGRGPPSYNEQFF. CDR3 DNA: TGCAGCGCCCGTGGGGGTAGGGGCCCTCCCTCCTACAATGAGCAGTTCTTC.

This sequence joins TRBV2 and TRBJ2-1; maybe TRBD2 (6 bases). CDR3 length: 17 amino acids. V was pared by 5 bases and J by 1 base, with 18 bases between. Germline lookup yields CDR1 SNHLY and CDR2 FYNNEI. CDR3 sequence reads: CASSRRLGGVSYNEQFF. The DNA of the CDR3 is TGTGCCAGCAGTCGCAGGCTTGGCGGGGTGTCCTACAATGAGCAGTTCTTC.

Remarks on this clone: The junction differs from germline at one of its ends, possibly a read error. The CDR3 sequence is CASTLGRGYEQYF. The CDR3 DNA reads as TGTGCCAGCACCTTAGGCAGGGGATACGAGCAGTACTTC. The chain couples TRBV7-2 to TRBJ2-7; TRBD1 is a possible D gene (6 bases). CDR1 and CDR2 (germline): SGHTA, FQGNSA. The CDR3 consists of 13 residues.

CDR3 in DNA: TGTGCCACCAGCAGGCCGGGACTAGCGGAAAGGAATGAGCAGTTCTTC. Translation: CATSRPGLAERNEQFF. This chain links TRBV15 with TRBJ2-1; the match to TRBD2 covers 11 bases. The germline V gene has CDR1 LNHNV and CDR2 YYDKDF (reference sequence). CDR3 size: 16 residues. The ends lost 3 bases at V and 7 bases at J; junction bases unmatched: 8.